This TCR beta chain was identified during a study of blood T cell repertoires in COVID-19. Study as a whole: Whether acute or convalescent, the COVID-19 samples came from the United States, Italy and Spain. PBMCs, B-cell-depleted T cells, or T cells were the source of the cDNA or gDNA that made up the material.

This CDR3 has 14 residues. Germline V CDR1 and CDR2: LNHDA, SQIVND (reference sequence). With 6 bases clipped from V and 3 bases from J, the junction kept 6 bases outside the gene matches. This clone was seen a handful of times. Per the original data handling: Amplification with reference gene primers provided the estimates of nucleated cell counts. Generated by immunoSEQ multiplex PCR, the TCRdb table keeps only in-frame clones and is missing some. V and J calls and clone size come straight from that table; D and trimming were deduced from the DNA. The sample lists approximately 170,000 clones, just over 85% occurring once.

This clonotype was sampled from a man aged 45-65 years with active or convalescent COVID-19. The chain links TRBV19 to TRBJ2-7, with 9 bases lining up with TRBD1. Sequences were obtained from peripheral blood. The CDR3 coding sequence is TGTGCCAGTAGCCGACAGGGGGGTTTCTACGAGCAGTACTTC. Translated: CASSRQGGFYEQYF.